The rows below give T cell receptor beta chains drawn from one sample of a study of blood T cell repertoires in COVID-19. Some clones are missing from TCRdb's copy, which holds only in-frame ones; the method was immunoSEQ multiplex PCR. The repertoire has approximately 210,000 clones, more than 85% of them found once; the top ten carry roughly 2%. Material: peripheral blood. These receptor sequences come from a man in his forties with active or convalescent COVID-19. Both conserved end residues are part of each CDR3.

>TRBV7-3|TRBJ1-1
CASSPGGADTEAFF
>TRBV9|TRBJ2-1
CASSRLITSYNEQFF
>TRBV29-1|TRBJ2-7
CSVEDPGQIYGQYF
>TRBV28|TRBJ1-6
CASSISRDRDRSPLHF
>TRBV18|TRBJ1-2
CASSPQGAETYGYTF
>TRBV5-4|TRBJ2-3
CASSPGTATQYF
>TRBV27|TRBJ2-3
CASSFRQGSDTQYF
>TRBV27|TRBJ1-5
CASSTGSNQPQHF
>TRBV29-1|TRBJ1-3
CSVEDRGFSGNTIYF
>TRBV2|TRBJ2-5
CASTEWRGRDLQETQYF
>TRBV5-1|TRBJ2-1
CASSLASTPYNEQFF
>TRBV27|TRBJ2-3
CASLPWGLAGSRTDTQYF
>TRBV5-8|TRBJ1-1
CASSSGQAGTEAFF
>TRBV4-1|TRBJ2-7
CASSPGGTGLSYEQYF
>TRBV27|TRBJ2-7
CASKLTTGHEQYF
>TRBV30|TRBJ2-2
CAWSKREDTGELFF
>TRBV7-9|TRBJ1-6
CASSPSNAAYNSPLHF
>TRBV28|TRBJ2-7
CASSLYGTSESYEQYF
>TRBV18|TRBJ2-5
CASSPQGRPSETQYF
>TRBV9|TRBJ1-2
CASSAGQGRIYGYTF
>TRBV18|TRBJ1-4
CASSPPSATNEKLFF
>TRBV6-1|TRBJ1-5
CASSEVMTGSGNQPQHF
>TRBV19|TRBJ1-1
CASSQGVVNTEAFF
>TRBV9|TRBJ1-2
CASSVGRGNYGYTF
>TRBV11-2|TRBJ2-1
CASSNLRGSYNEQFF
>TRBV10-1|TRBJ1-1
CASSDRATEAFF
>TRBV12-3/TRBV12-4|TRBJ1-1
CASRGTGGTEAFF
>TRBV6-5|TRBJ1-6
CASSFDSGGNSPLHF
>TRBV6-1|TRBJ2-3
CASSEAKGRGPDTQYF
>TRBV4-1|TRBJ2-3
CASSLGLSGTDTQYF
>TRBV28|TRBJ1-2
CASSLPGDSNYGYTF
>TRBV7-9|TRBJ2-1
CASEISSYNEQFF
>TRBV28|TRBJ1-4
CASSLGLQGSEKLFF
>TRBV30|TRBJ1-2
CAWSGQGRVNYGYTF
>TRBV6-5|TRBJ2-7
CASSYSGDRVYEQYF
>TRBV7-3|TRBJ2-2
CASSLGTAPTGELFF
>TRBV9|TRBJ1-2
CASSQGLSPEWGYTF
>TRBV6-5|TRBJ1-5
CASSQGGGQPQHF
>TRBV4-1|TRBJ2-1
CAGALAGGNEQFF
>TRBV10-2|TRBJ2-1
CASSPDSSTYNEQFF
>TRBV28|TRBJ1-1
CASSPYFYTEAFF
>TRBV7-8|TRBJ1-3
CASSFRTGPSTSSGNTIYF
>TRBV5-4|TRBJ2-2
CASSFFSGGAGSGELFF
>TRBV6-6|TRBJ2-5
CASSYSGGRETQYF
>TRBV9|TRBJ2-3
CASSQGPGQLTDTQYF
>TRBV28|TRBJ1-1
CASSSAGDTEAFF
>TRBV7-8|TRBJ1-5
CASSLERVRSNQPQHF
>TRBV7-9|TRBJ2-7
CASSLPDYHTYEQYF
>TRBV5-1|TRBJ2-2
CASSSGITGELFF
>TRBV20-1|TRBJ1-1
CSASLGRVGVEAFF
>TRBV7-9|TRBJ2-1
CASSPPGSGNEQFF
>TRBV5-6|TRBJ2-3
CASSPGGIPDTQYF
>TRBV11-2|TRBJ2-7
CASSLAGGSQYEQYF
>TRBV7-2|TRBJ2-3
CASSLGLAGADTQYF
>TRBV28|TRBJ2-1
CASSSLGGGPYNEQFF
>TRBV5-4|TRBJ2-3
CASSLGQMSTDTQYF
>TRBV5-1|TRBJ2-2
CASRPTGTNTGELFF